These 29 T cell receptor beta chains were all obtained from the same sample, sequenced in a study of blood T cell repertoires in COVID-19 (dated by TCRdb to 2018 to 2021). Libraries came from the immunoSEQ multiplex PCR assay. This immuneACCESS table, as held by TCRdb, lists in-frame sequences with V and J called but not all clones. Of the missing ones, under half trace to an unresolved V gene in checked studies; the others have no known cause. The sample table shows under 35,000 clones, and 85% to 90% are seen once. The ten largest clones capture 5% to 6.5% of the sample. The specimen was peripheral blood. Receptors originate from a human donor in a cohort sampled during active COVID-19.

The DNA for the CDR3 is TGTGCCAGCTCACCAGGGGGCAATGGAAACACCATATATTTT. Translating gives CASSPGGNGNTIYF. The chain carries TRBV18 and TRBJ1-3, with D perhaps matching TRBD1 (6 bases). Looked up from germline, CDR1 is KGHSH and CDR2 is LQKENI. The CDR3 contains 14 residues. With 2 bases removed from V and 3 bases from J, the gap between germline ends came to 8 bases.

The chain uses TRBV6-1 and TRBJ1-5; 7 bases agree with TRBD1. The CDR3 consists of 14 residues. The V gene's germline CDR1 is MNHNS and CDR2 SASEGT. After removal of 0 bases from V and 5 bases from J, the junction contained 1 base not matched to a gene. The CDR3 bases are TGTGCCAGCAGTGAAGCAGGGGGCTATCAGCCCCAGCATTTT. This gives the protein CASSEAGGYQPQHF.

The chain recombines TRBV28 with TRBJ1-2; maybe TRBD1 (5 bases). Trimming removed 1 base at V and 0 bases at J, with 12 bases between. Germline CDR1 is MDHEN and CDR2 is SYDVKM. This CDR3 has 16 residues. DNA for the CDR3: TGTGCCAGCAGTTTATACCAGGGAGGGGCTAACTATGGCTACACCTTC. Residues: CASSLYQGGANYGYTF.

A few counts support this clone. V and J are TRBV6-2 or TRBV6-3 and TRBJ1-5, with a weak D call TRBD1 (5 bases). V was cut by 2 bases and J by 4 bases, with 15 bases left in between. Per germline, CDR1 MNHEY and CDR2 SVGEGT. The CDR3 covers 16 residues. CDR3 in amino acids: CASSYRRGSGNQPQHF. The CDR3 DNA is TGTGCCAGCAGTTACCGAAGGGGCTCCGGGAATCAGCCCCAGCATTTT.

This clone was detected only a few times. The chain couples TRBV5-1 to TRBJ2-1, with unresolved D. The CDR3 is 15 amino acids. Germline CDR1 SGHRS, CDR2 YFSETQ. Deletions cut 6 bases from V and 4 bases from J, with 17 bases between. The CDR3 nucleotides are TGCGCCAGCACCCCGACCGGGTCCGCATACAATGAGCAGTTCTTC. It encodes CASTPTGSAYNEQFF.

J is TRBJ2-3 and V is TRBV2; 9 positions agree with TRBD2. The CDR3 runs to 16 residues. Germline V gives CDR1 SNHLY, CDR2 FYNNEI. The V gene end was trimmed by 6 bases and the J gene end by 5 bases; junction bases not matched to a gene: 12. The CDR3 spells CASRTPGGGALDTQYF. DNA of the CDR3: TGTGCCAGCAGGACCCCTGGCGGGGGGGCCCTAGATACGCAGTATTTT.

Remarks on this clone: The junction does not match germline at one end; this may be a read error. This chain joins TRBV6-2 or TRBV6-3 and TRBJ2-7; D unclear. Germline assignment: CDR1 MNHEY and CDR2 SVGEGT. CDR3 size: 12 residues. The CDR3 DNA sequence: TGTGCCAGCAGTTACCACTCCTCCGAGCAGTACTTC. Protein: CASSYHSSEQYF.

The gene calls are TRBV2 and TRBJ1-2; D not certain. This CDR3 has 15 residues. V was clipped by 0 bases and J by 2 bases, with 10 bases between them. The V gene's germline CDR1 is SNHLY and CDR2 FYNNEI. CDR3 residues: CASSEAPGGNYGYTF. The CDR3 coding sequence is TGTGCCAGCAGTGAAGCTCCGGGAGGGAACTATGGCTACACCTTC.

V usage is TRBV14 and J usage is TRBJ1-3, with D uncertain. Trimming took off 2 bases at V and 0 bases at J, with 11 bases between the two ends. CDR1 and CDR2 from the germline V gene are SGHDN and FVKESK. The CDR3 is 16 residues long. The CDR3 nucleotides are TGTGCCAGCAGCCAAAGAAGCTCTTCCTCTGGAAACACCATATATTTT. Amino acids: CASSQRSSSSGNTIYF.

The chain combines TRBV14 with TRBJ2-5, with 7 bases matching TRBD2. Germline trimming cut 4 bases from V and 2 bases from J; bases unmatched to any gene: 7. The CDR3 loop spans 15 amino acids. Germline values: CDR1 SGHDN, CDR2 FVKESK. In DNA form, the CDR3 reads TGTGCCAGCAGCCCTGGGAGGGCGACGCAAGAGACCCAGTACTTC. Its protein product is CASSPGRATQETQYF.

This clone showed up just once. The chain is built from TRBV7-6 and TRBJ2-5; 12 nucleotides line up with TRBD2. Germline-derived CDR1 and CDR2 are SGHVS and FNYEAQ. Germline trimming cut 0 bases from V and 1 base from J; bases unmatched to any gene: 6. This CDR3 has 18 amino acids. This chain's CDR3 is CASSLARMGLAGQETQYF. The CDR3 nucleotides read TGTGCCAGCAGCTTAGCGAGGATGGGACTAGCGGGCCAAGAGACCCAGTACTTC.

The rearrangement uses TRBV5-4 and TRBJ2-2, with 12 bases lining up with TRBD1. The CDR3 spans 17 residues. Trimming at V came to 5 bases and at J to 5 bases, leaving 10 bases not matched to a gene. Germline V gives CDR1 SGHNT, CDR2 YYREEE (reference sequence). The CDR3 coding sequence is TGTGCCAGCAGTTCCGGGACAGGGGGCGCGGGTACCGGGGAGCTGTTTTTT. As protein: CASSSGTGGAGTGELFF.

The rearrangement uses TRBV5-1 and TRBJ2-5; 12 bases fit TRBD2. V lost 4 bases to trimming and J lost 1 base; unmatched junction nucleotides: 5. Germline CDR1 SGHRS, CDR2 YFSETQ. The CDR3 runs 16 residues. The CDR3 loop reads CASSSRLAGAQETQYF. CDR3 nucleotide sequence: TGCGCCAGCAGCAGTAGACTAGCGGGGGCCCAAGAGACCCAGTACTTC.

This clone has only one observation. The rearrangement uses TRBV9 and TRBJ2-7; 12 bases fit TRBD2. V was pared by 0 bases and J by 3 bases, with 4 bases of the junction left unmatched. The V gene's germline CDR1 is SGDLS and CDR2 YYNGEE. The length of the CDR3 is 16 residues. The CDR3 nucleotides read TGTGCCAGCAGCGTAGCAGGACTAGCGGGGTTCTACGAGCAGTACTTC. Its protein is CASSVAGLAGFYEQYF.

This clone came up a few times. CDR3 amino acids: CAWSVTGEQYF. DNA for the CDR3: TGTGCCTGGAGTGTAACGGGTGAGCAGTACTTC. The chain carries TRBV30 and TRBJ2-7; D is ambiguous. The CDR3 contains 11 residues. Trimming shortened V by 0 bases and J by 7 bases, and 7 bases separated the two germline ends. The germline V gene has CDR1 GTSNPN and CDR2 SVGIG (reference sequence).

The gene calls are TRBV30 and TRBJ2-3, with unresolved D. V shed 1 base and J shed 9 bases, with 11 bases lying between them. CDR3 length equals 12 residues. Germline CDR1 is GTSNPN and CDR2 is SVGIG (reference sequence). Here the CDR3 DNA reads TGTGCCTGGAGTGCGACTTCTGAGACGCAGTATTTT. As protein: CAWSATSETQYF.

The CDR3 DNA is TGTGCCAGCACCCGGGGGGGGCGAGCTAACTATGGCTACACCTTC. Translation gives CASTRGGRANYGYTF. The chain is built from TRBV6-5 and TRBJ1-2; a possible D gene is TRBD1 (6 bases). This CDR3 has 15 residues. The germline gives CDR1 MNHEY, CDR2 SVGAGI. V dropped 7 bases and J dropped 0 bases, with 15 bases sitting between them.

The chain employs TRBV2 and TRBJ2-5; 8 bases map to TRBD2. Germline CDR1 and CDR2: SNHLY and FYNNEI. Trimming took 6 bases from V and 5 from J; bases not matched to a gene: 8. The CDR3 consists of 14 residues. The CDR3: CASRLRGAGETQYF. CDR3 bases: TGTGCCAGCAGATTGCGGGGGGCTGGGGAGACCCAGTACTTC.

V and J are TRBV11-2 and TRBJ2-1; TRBD1 matches 7 bases. This CDR3 is 16 amino acids long. The trim removed 4 bases at V and 4 bases at J, leaving 10 bases unmatched. Germline V gene data show CDR1 as SGHAT and CDR2 as FQNNGV. This chain's CDR3 is CASSSLGTATYNEQFF. Here the CDR3 DNA reads TGTGCCAGCAGCTCGCTCGGGACAGCAACATACAATGAGCAGTTCTTC.

The chain employs TRBV6-4 and TRBJ2-7; no reliable D call. Germline CDR1 and CDR2: MRHNA and SNTAGT. The CDR3 is 14 residues long. The V end lost 3 bases, the J end lost 1 base, and 10 bases lay between the germline ends. CDR3 protein: CASSEDTTSYEQYF. The CDR3 coding sequence is TGTGCCAGCAGTGAAGACACAACTTCCTACGAGCAGTACTTC.

This chain joins TRBV11-2 and TRBJ1-2, with a possible D match to TRBD1 (6 bases). Germline values: CDR1 SGHAT, CDR2 FQNNGV. There are 15 residues in the CDR3. With 1 base removed from V and 1 base from J, the gap between germline ends came to 10 bases. CDR3 DNA: TGTGCCAGCAGCTTAGGTGGGACAAGTAACTATGGCTACACCTTC. This codes for CASSLGGTSNYGYTF.

V is TRBV18 and J is TRBJ2-7; a weak D match, TRBD2 (5 bases). CDR3 length: 14 residues. Germline values: CDR1 KGHSH, CDR2 LQKENI. The V end lost 3 bases, the J end lost 6 bases, and 15 bases lay between the germline ends. CDR3 nucleotide sequence: TGTGCCAGCTCACCGGTTCCGGGCCGGGGCGAGCAGTACTTC. It codes for CASSPVPGRGEQYF. Full variable domain (outside the CDR3, taken from reference TRBV18 and TRBJ2-7): NAGVMQNPRHLVRRRGQEARLRCSPMKGHSHVYWYRQLPEEGLKFMVYLQKENIIDESGMPKERFSAEFPKEGPSILRIQQVVRGDSAAYFCASSPVPGRGEQYFGPGTRLTVT.

This clone was seen just once. This rearrangement joins TRBV28 to TRBJ2-5; 7 nucleotides agree with TRBD2. The V and J ends lost 6 bases and 1 base, in that order; junction bases with no gene match: 14. This CDR3 comprises 17 residues. Germline V gene data show CDR1 as MDHEN and CDR2 as SYDVKM. The CDR3 reads CASRPLAPEGFQETQYF. CDR3 nucleotides: TGTGCCAGCAGACCACTAGCGCCCGAGGGGTTCCAAGAGACCCAGTACTTC.

The chain has TRBV11-3 and TRBJ2-5; weak D call: TRBD2 (7 bases). Trimming removed 4 bases from V and 5 bases from J, with 17 bases in between. CDR1 is SGHNT and CDR2 is YENEEA in the germline V gene. CDR3 size: 15 residues. For the CDR3, the DNA is TGTGCCAGCAGCTCCGGCGGGGGCCGGGGGGAGACCCAGTACTTC. Translated: CASSSGGGRGETQYF.

The rearrangement uses TRBV6-2 or TRBV6-3 and TRBJ1-1; weak D call: TRBD1 (5 bases). V was trimmed by 0 bases and J by 1 base, leaving 12 bases between them. Looked up from germline, CDR1 is MNHEY and CDR2 is SVGEGT. The CDR3 contains 16 residues. As DNA, the CDR3 is TGTGCCAGCAGTTACTCGATCAGTAGGGGGAACACTGAAGCTTTCTTT. Protein sequence: CASSYSISRGNTEAFF.

The V call is TRBV2, the J call TRBJ1-2; 7 positions agree with TRBD1. J was trimmed by 8 bases and V by 2 bases; bases with no gene match: 8. The CDR3 is 14 amino acids. Germline CDR1 reads SNHLY; CDR2 reads FYNNEI. DNA of the CDR3: TGTGCCAGCAGTGAACAGGGACAGTCCAACGGCTACACCTTC. It is translated as CASSEQGQSNGYTF.

The V gene is TRBV7-2, the J gene TRBJ2-5; 9 bases agree with TRBD2. The V and J ends lost 6 bases and 2 bases, in that order; junction bases with no gene match: 7. This CDR3 contains 15 residues. Per the germline V gene, CDR1 is SGHTA and CDR2 is FQGNSA. The CDR3 is CASRIAGARQETQYF. The CDR3 bases are TGTGCCAGCAGAATAGCGGGGGCTCGACAAGAGACCCAGTACTTC.

This chain links TRBV7-2 with TRBJ2-7, with D tentatively TRBD1 (6 bases). There are 16 residues in the CDR3. Germline CDR1 SGHTA, CDR2 FQGNSA. V gave up 8 bases and J gave up 7 bases, with 27 bases separating them. The CDR3 is CASAAFAAGQFPEQYF. CDR3 sequence (DNA): TGTGCCAGCGCAGCTTTTGCCGCAGGACAGTTTCCGGAGCAGTACTTC.

The sample holds a few counts of this clone. The chain couples TRBV6-5 to TRBJ2-1, with TRBD2 identical over 9 bases. CDR1 is MNHEY, CDR2 SVGAGI, per germline. Trimming removed 0 bases from V and 6 bases from J; junction bases left unmatched: 6. The CDR3 covers 16 residues. CDR3 residues: CASSYSGLAGINEQFF. In nucleotides, the CDR3 is TGTGCCAGCAGTTACTCGGGTCTAGCGGGGATCAATGAGCAGTTCTTC.